This TCR beta chain was identified in a study of cytomegalovirus exposure and HLA in healthy donors. Each donor was nominally healthy when sampled (though unrecorded immune exposures were likely). Study-wide results and limits: Differences between HLA loci emerged in a later analysis of TCR association rates, with DRB1 most and HLA-C fewest. Rarity held for most TCR sequences, but there were some public TCRs that occurred in many donors.

60 Vbeta and 13 Jbeta primers were used in PCR. Generated by immunoSEQ multiplex PCR, the TCRdb table keeps only in-frame clones and is missing some. The data contain roughly 130,000 clones, roughly 82% of them seen just once; the ten biggest clones take up roughly 12%. As to this clone: The target antigen is unknown.

Germline-derived CDR1 and CDR2 are MGHRA and YSYEKL. Trimming removed 1 base from V and 6 bases from J; junction bases left unmatched: 9. The CDR3 contains 15 residues. Sequenced input: PBMCs. This TCR derives from a male donor in good health and CMV-seropositive. V gene TRBV4-1 combines with J gene TRBJ2-7, with TRBD1 matching over 7 bases. The DNA for the CDR3 is TGCGCCAGCAGCCAAGCCGACAGGGAAGTAGGCGAGCAGTACTTC. This gives the protein CASSQADREVGEQYF.